Listed below are T cell receptor beta chains from one sample, sequenced in a study of CD8 T cells in Susac syndrome. TCRdb passed the immunoSEQ multiplex PCR reads through MiXCR, listing each CDR3 protein once. Of 100,000 to 150,000 distinct CDR3 sequences listed, 90% to 95% are singletons. The sequenced sample was CD4+ T cells from PBMCs. The receptors shown here come from a human donor in good health. Both conserved end residues are part of each CDR3. Each record gives: V gene, clone size, J gene, D gene, CDR3 protein, CDR3 DNA. The D gene is left open where the match is weak. For some rows the clone size is stated as once, few or many, or as a class when expanded; others skip it.

TRBV5-1	-	TRBJ2-2	TRBD1	CASSDPGGSGELFF	TGCGCCAGCAGCGACCCAGGGGGATCCGGGGAGCTGTTTTTT
TRBV4-1	-	TRBJ1-5	TRBD1	CASSLRGQNNQPQHF	TGCGCCAGCAGCCTTAGGGGACAGAACAATCAGCCCCAGCATTTT
TRBV7-2	-	TRBJ2-5	-	CASSRDRASATRETQYF	TGTGCCAGCAGCCGCGATCGGGCTAGCGCTACCAGGGAGACCCAGTACTTC
TRBV3-1	once	TRBJ1-1	-	CASSQDLGHPTEAFF	TGTGCCAGCAGCCAAGATCTGGGACATCCAACTGAAGCTTTCTTT
TRBV30	-	TRBJ1-2	-	CATRVAFYYGYTF	TGTGCTACGAGGGTCGCATTTTACTATGGCTACACCTTC
TRBV7-9	-	TRBJ2-5	-	CASSLGTVEETQYF	TGTGCCAGCAGCCTGGGGACGGTCGAAGAGACCCAGTACTTC
TRBV15	-	TRBJ2-6	-	CATSAMGEWSGANVLTF	TGTGCCACCAGCGCCATGGGGGAGTGGTCTGGGGCCAACGTCCTGACTTTC
TRBV20-1	-	TRBJ2-3	TRBD2	CSATSGRIADTQYF	TGCAGTGCCACTAGCGGGAGGATCGCAGATACGCAGTATTTT
TRBV6-2/TRBV6-3	-	TRBJ2-1	TRBD2	CASSYVAGGSSYNEQFF	TGTGCCAGCAGTTACGTAGCGGGAGGGAGCTCCTACAATGAGCAGTTCTTC
TRBV3-1	-	TRBJ2-3	TRBD2	CASSQDRLAGGTDTQYF	TGTGCCAGCAGCCAAGATCGACTAGCGGGAGGTACAGATACGCAGTATTTT
TRBV5-1	-	TRBJ1-1	-	CASSVGQNTEAFF	TGCGCCAGCAGCGTTGGTCAGAACACTGAAGCTTTCTTT
TRBV18	-	TRBJ1-1	TRBD1	CASSLSTGALGEAFF	TGTGCCAGCTCACTGTCGACAGGGGCTCTTGGTGAAGCTTTCTTT
TRBV29-1	-	TRBJ2-2	TRBD2	CSAPGGSGSPTGELSF	TGCAGCGCACCCGGGGGGAGTGGGAGCCCGACCGGGGAGCTGTCTTTT
TRBV20-1	-	TRBJ1-2	-	CSAGGAWGYTF	TGCAGTGCCGGGGGGGCCTGGGGCTACACCTTC
TRBV15	-	TRBJ2-5	TRBD2	CATSPGLAGGTETQYF	TGTGCCACCAGCCCGGGACTAGCGGGAGGGACAGAGACCCAGTACTTC
TRBV4-3	-	TRBJ1-3	-	CASSQEVASGNTIYF	TGCGCCAGCAGCCAAGAGGTTGCCTCTGGAAACACCATATATTTT
TRBV2	-	TRBJ2-7	-	CASRQGGAYEQYF	TGTGCCAGCAGGCAAGGGGGTGCCTACGAGCAGTACTTC
TRBV25-1	-	TRBJ2-7	TRBD1	CASSEFGTGMHEQYF	TGTGCCAGCAGTGAATTCGGGACAGGGATGCACGAGCAGTACTTC
TRBV7-9	-	TRBJ1-1	-	CASSLAPGIEAFF	TGTGCCAGCAGCTTAGCGCCAGGGATTGAAGCTTTCTTT
TRBV7-2	once	TRBJ2-2	-	CASSLAPSGRTGELFF	TGTGCCAGCAGCTTAGCGCCCTCGGGGCGCACCGGGGAGCTGTTTTTT
TRBV20-1	-	TRBJ2-7	-	CSASARGRNTYEQYF	TGCAGTGCTAGTGCCCGGGGCAGGAACACCTACGAGCAGTACTTC
TRBV7-9	-	TRBJ2-4	TRBD2	CASSLGLAPNIQYF	TGTGCCAGCAGCTTAGGACTAGCTCCAAACATTCAGTACTTC
TRBV19	-	TRBJ2-7	-	CASSIADRSWHEQYF	TGTGCCAGTAGTATAGCGGACCGTAGTTGGCACGAGCAGTACTTC
TRBV12-3/TRBV12-4	-	TRBJ2-7	-	CASSRGPYEQYF	TGTGCCAGCAGTCGGGGTCCCTACGAGCAGTACTTC
TRBV15	-	TRBJ2-5	-	CATSRDALETQYF	TGTGCCACCAGCAGAGACGCATTGGAGACCCAGTACTTC
TRBV5-4	once	TRBJ2-5	-	CASSLGAGPRETQYF	TGTGCCAGCAGCTTAGGGGCGGGTCCTCGAGAGACCCAGTACTTC
TRBV4-1	-	TRBJ2-1	TRBD2	CASSQEGLAGGYNEQFF	TGCGCCAGCAGCCAAGAGGGACTAGCGGGAGGTTACAATGAGCAGTTCTTC
TRBV18	-	TRBJ1-4	-	CASSPEEVTNEKLFF	TGTGCCAGCTCACCAGAGGAGGTGACTAATGAAAAACTGTTTTTT
TRBV5-1	-	TRBJ2-2	-	CASSLAGGINTGELFF	TGCGCCAGCAGCTTGGCCGGCGGGATAAACACCGGGGAGCTGTTTTTT
TRBV21-1	-	TRBJ1-5	-	CAEISRSNQPQHF	TGTGCCGAGATTTCCCGTAGCAATCAGCCCCAGCATTTT
TRBV12-3/TRBV12-4	-	TRBJ1-2	-	CASSTAANYGYTF	TGTGCCAGCAGTACAGCAGCTAACTATGGCTACACCTTC
TRBV19	-	TRBJ2-4	-	CATAQGSDKNIQYF	TGTGCCACCGCACAGGGATCGGACAAAAACATTCAGTACTTC
TRBV19	-	TRBJ1-5	-	CASSIRDNQPQHF	TGTGCCAGTAGTATCAGGGACAATCAGCCCCAGCATTTT
TRBV6-1	few	TRBJ1-5	-	CASSEFGPQHF	TGTGCCAGCAGTGAGTTCGGGCCCCAGCATTTT
TRBV19	once	TRBJ2-7	-	CASSPIGEQYF	TGTGCCAGTAGCCCAATCGGCGAGCAGTACTTC
TRBV25-1	once	TRBJ1-2	TRBD1	CASSEYQGDYGYTF	TGTGCCAGCAGTGAATACCAGGGGGACTATGGCTACACCTTC
TRBV7-9	-	TRBJ1-1	TRBD1	CASSRRGGQRNTEAFF	TGTGCCAGCAGCCGGAGAGGGGGACAGAGGAACACTGAAGCTTTCTTT
TRBV7-2	-	TRBJ2-4	-	CASSLTTGLNIQYF	TGTGCCAGCAGCCTTACGACGGGACTGAACATTCAGTACTTC
TRBV5-6	-	TRBJ2-3	TRBD2	CASIGPGLGPDTQYF	TGTGCCAGCATCGGACCGGGACTAGGGCCAGATACGCAGTATTTT
TRBV7-9	-	TRBJ2-2	TRBD1	CATLRTGVFGELFF	TGTGCCACCCTGAGGACAGGCGTCTTCGGGGAGCTGTTTTTT